This T cell receptor (beta chain) was found in a study of T cells after yellow fever vaccination. Study-level points and caveats: Reappearing after the booster were most of the clones from primary vaccination (roughly 95% CD4, 88% CD8).

As concerns this clonotype: The antigen remains unidentified.

TCRdb analysed the 5' RACE reads with MiXCR anew, one entry per CDR3 protein. The sample lists about 580,000 distinct CDR3 sequences; about a sixth were seen once. The CDR3 runs 14 residues. Germline-derived CDR1 and CDR2 are LGHNT and FRNRAP. Trimming cost V 5 bases and J 5 bases; bases outside gene matches: 6. The rearrangement links TRBV12-5 to TRBJ2-7; TRBD1 aligns across 10 bases. This TCR derives from a man between 18 and 35 years old who received the YFV17D yellow fever vaccine. The material sequenced was PBMCs, taken 5 to 6 days after the first yellow fever vaccination. The CDR3 bases are TGTGCTAGTGGTCAACCGGGACAGGGGAACGAGCAGTACTTC. Protein product: CASGQPGQGNEQYF.